One T cell receptor beta chain is described in this entry. Its antigen is as yet unknown. TCRdb called the PCR reads again in MiXCR, with one record for every CDR3 protein. The table shows about 9,300 distinct CDR3 sequences, with approximately 50% occurring only once. The data derive from a study of esophageal squamous cell carcinoma under preoperative chemotherapy. Study results and limitations: Clonal contraction, more than amplification, hit abundant clones after paclitaxel-nedaplatin. Tumor-infiltrating lymphocytes showed no significant post-chemotherapy TCR diversity increase, unlike peripheral T cells. After treatment, tumor-infiltrating lymphocytes seemed to come partly from incoming peripheral T cells, not only local changes.

Trimming removed 0 bases from V and 7 bases from J, with 10 bases in between. The CDR3 has 13 residues. Looked up from germline, CDR1 is SGHDT and CDR2 is YYEEEE. Time point denoted: after preoperative PTX-NDP chemotherapy. Before surgery, patients were given preoperative paclitaxel-nedaplatin chemotherapy. This sample was taken from a patient given preoperative chemotherapy. The chain carries TRBV5-6 and TRBJ1-2, with a possible D match to TRBD1 (5 bases). The sequence was collected from a human donor with esophageal squamous cell carcinoma. The donor label of this sample is uncertain. DNA for the CDR3: TGTGCCAGCAGCTTGGGCAGGGTCGTTGGCTACACCTTC. It codes for CASSLGRVVGYTF.